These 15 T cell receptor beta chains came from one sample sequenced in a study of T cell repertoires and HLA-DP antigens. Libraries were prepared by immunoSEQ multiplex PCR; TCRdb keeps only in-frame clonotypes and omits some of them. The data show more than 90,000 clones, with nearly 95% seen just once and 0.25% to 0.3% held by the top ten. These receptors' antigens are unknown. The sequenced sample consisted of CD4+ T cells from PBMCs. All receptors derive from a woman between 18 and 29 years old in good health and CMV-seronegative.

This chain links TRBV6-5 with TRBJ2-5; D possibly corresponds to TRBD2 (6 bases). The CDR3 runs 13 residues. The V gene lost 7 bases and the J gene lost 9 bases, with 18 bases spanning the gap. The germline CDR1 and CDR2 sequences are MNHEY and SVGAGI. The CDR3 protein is CASTAGTPSAQYF. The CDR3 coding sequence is TGTGCCAGCACCGCCGGGACTCCGTCAGCCCAGTACTTC.

For the CDR3, the DNA is TGCGCCAGCAGCTTGCGACCCCGGGGGGTGTTGAACACTGAAGCTTTCTTT. Translation gives CASSLRPRGVLNTEAFF. This rearrangement joins TRBV5-1 to TRBJ1-1, with a possible D match to TRBD1 (5 bases). Germline-derived CDR1 and CDR2 are SGHRS and YFSETQ. Trimming removed 1 base at V and 0 bases at J, with 16 bases between. This CDR3 is built from 17 residues.

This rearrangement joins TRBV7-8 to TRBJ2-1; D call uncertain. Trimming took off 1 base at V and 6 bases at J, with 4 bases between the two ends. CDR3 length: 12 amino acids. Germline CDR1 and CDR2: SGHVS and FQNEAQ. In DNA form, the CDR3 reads TGTGCCAGCAGCTTAGTCCGCAATGAGCAGTTCTTC. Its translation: CASSLVRNEQFF. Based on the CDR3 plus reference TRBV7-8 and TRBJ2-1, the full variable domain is GAGVSQSPRYKVAKRGQDVALRCDPISGHVSLFWYQQALGQGPEFLTYFQNEAQLDKSGLPSDRFFAERPEGSVSTLKIQRTQQEDSAVYLCASSLVRNEQFFGPGTRLTVL.

CDR3 residues: CASSPSGGANYGYTF. The CDR3 DNA reads TGTGCCAGCAGTCCCAGTGGCGGAGCTAACTATGGCTACACCTTC. The J gene is TRBJ1-2, the V gene TRBV6-5, with no clear D. This CDR3 is built from 15 residues. Germline values: CDR1 MNHEY, CDR2 SVGAGI. Trimming removed 5 bases from V and 0 bases from J, with 13 bases in between.

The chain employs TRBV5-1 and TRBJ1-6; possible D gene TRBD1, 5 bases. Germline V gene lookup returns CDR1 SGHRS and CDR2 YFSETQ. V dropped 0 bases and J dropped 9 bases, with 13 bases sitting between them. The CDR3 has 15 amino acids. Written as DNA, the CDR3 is TGCGCCAGCAGCTTGGTTGCAGGGTTAGTTTCACCCCTCCACTTT. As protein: CASSLVAGLVSPLHF.

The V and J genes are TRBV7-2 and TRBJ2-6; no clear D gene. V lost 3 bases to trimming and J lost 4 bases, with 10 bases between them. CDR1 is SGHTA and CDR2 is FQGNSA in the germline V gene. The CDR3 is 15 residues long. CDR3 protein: CASSFQPLGANVLTF. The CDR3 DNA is TGTGCCAGCAGCTTCCAGCCTCTGGGGGCCAACGTCCTGACTTTC.

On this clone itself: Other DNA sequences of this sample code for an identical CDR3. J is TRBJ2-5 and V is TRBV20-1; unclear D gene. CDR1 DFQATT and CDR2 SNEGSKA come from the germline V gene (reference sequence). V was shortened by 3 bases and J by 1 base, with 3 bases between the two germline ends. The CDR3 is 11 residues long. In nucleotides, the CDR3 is TGCAGTGCTAGTGTCCAAGAGACCCAGTACTTC. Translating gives CSASVQETQYF.

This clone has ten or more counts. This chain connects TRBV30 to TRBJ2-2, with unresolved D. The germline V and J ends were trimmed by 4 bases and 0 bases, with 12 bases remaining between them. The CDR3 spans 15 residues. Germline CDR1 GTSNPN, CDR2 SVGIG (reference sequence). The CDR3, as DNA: TGTGCCTGGAAGGTACGGCATTCGAACACCGGGGAGCTGTTTTTT. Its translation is CAWKVRHSNTGELFF.

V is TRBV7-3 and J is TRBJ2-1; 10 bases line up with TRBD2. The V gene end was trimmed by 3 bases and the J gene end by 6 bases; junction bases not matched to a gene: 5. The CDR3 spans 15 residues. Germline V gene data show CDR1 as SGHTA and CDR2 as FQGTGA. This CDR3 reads CASSLILAGANEQFF. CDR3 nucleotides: TGTGCCAGCAGCTTGATCCTAGCGGGGGCCAATGAGCAGTTCTTC. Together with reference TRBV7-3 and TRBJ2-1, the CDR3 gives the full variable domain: GAGVSQTPSNKVTEKGKYVELRCDPISGHTALYWYRQSLGQGPEFLIYFQGTGAADDSGLPNDRFFAVRPEGSVSTLKIQRTERGDSAVYLCASSLILAGANEQFFGPGTRLTVL.

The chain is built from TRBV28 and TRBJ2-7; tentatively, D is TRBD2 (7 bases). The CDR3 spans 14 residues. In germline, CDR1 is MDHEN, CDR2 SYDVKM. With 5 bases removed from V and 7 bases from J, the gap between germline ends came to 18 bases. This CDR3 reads CASSLTGGLPEQYF. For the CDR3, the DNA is TGTGCCAGCAGTCTTACCGGGGGGCTGCCGGAGCAGTACTTC.

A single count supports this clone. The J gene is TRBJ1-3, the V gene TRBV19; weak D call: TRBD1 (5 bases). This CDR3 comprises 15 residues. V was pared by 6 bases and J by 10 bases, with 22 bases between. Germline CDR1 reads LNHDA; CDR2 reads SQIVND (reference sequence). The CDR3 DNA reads TGTGCCAGTAGCACCCCCGTGGGACTGACGGAGACCATATATTTT. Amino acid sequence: CASSTPVGLTETIYF.

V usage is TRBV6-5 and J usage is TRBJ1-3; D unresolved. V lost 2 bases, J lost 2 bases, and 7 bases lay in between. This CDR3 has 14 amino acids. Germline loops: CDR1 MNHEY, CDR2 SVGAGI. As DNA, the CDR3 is TGTGCCAGCAGTTACGGCGGAACTGGAAACACCATATATTTT. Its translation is CASSYGGTGNTIYF.

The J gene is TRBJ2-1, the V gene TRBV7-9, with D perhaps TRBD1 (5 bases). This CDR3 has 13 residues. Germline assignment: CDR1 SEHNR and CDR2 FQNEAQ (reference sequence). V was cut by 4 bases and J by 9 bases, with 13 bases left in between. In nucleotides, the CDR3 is TGTGCCAGCAGCTCAAGGGGTAGGGGTGAGCAGTTCTTC. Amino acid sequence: CASSSRGRGEQFF.

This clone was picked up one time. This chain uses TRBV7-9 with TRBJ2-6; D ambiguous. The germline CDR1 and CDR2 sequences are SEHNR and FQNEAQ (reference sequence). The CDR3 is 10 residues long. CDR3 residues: CRTGANVLTF. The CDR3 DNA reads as TGTAGAACAGGGGCCAACGTCCTGACTTTC.

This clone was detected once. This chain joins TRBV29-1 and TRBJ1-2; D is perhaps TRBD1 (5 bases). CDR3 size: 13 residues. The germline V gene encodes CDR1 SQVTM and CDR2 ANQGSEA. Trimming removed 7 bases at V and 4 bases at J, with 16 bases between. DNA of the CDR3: TGCAGCGACGACAGTGACGGGGGCTATGGCTACACCTTC. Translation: CSDDSDGGYGYTF.